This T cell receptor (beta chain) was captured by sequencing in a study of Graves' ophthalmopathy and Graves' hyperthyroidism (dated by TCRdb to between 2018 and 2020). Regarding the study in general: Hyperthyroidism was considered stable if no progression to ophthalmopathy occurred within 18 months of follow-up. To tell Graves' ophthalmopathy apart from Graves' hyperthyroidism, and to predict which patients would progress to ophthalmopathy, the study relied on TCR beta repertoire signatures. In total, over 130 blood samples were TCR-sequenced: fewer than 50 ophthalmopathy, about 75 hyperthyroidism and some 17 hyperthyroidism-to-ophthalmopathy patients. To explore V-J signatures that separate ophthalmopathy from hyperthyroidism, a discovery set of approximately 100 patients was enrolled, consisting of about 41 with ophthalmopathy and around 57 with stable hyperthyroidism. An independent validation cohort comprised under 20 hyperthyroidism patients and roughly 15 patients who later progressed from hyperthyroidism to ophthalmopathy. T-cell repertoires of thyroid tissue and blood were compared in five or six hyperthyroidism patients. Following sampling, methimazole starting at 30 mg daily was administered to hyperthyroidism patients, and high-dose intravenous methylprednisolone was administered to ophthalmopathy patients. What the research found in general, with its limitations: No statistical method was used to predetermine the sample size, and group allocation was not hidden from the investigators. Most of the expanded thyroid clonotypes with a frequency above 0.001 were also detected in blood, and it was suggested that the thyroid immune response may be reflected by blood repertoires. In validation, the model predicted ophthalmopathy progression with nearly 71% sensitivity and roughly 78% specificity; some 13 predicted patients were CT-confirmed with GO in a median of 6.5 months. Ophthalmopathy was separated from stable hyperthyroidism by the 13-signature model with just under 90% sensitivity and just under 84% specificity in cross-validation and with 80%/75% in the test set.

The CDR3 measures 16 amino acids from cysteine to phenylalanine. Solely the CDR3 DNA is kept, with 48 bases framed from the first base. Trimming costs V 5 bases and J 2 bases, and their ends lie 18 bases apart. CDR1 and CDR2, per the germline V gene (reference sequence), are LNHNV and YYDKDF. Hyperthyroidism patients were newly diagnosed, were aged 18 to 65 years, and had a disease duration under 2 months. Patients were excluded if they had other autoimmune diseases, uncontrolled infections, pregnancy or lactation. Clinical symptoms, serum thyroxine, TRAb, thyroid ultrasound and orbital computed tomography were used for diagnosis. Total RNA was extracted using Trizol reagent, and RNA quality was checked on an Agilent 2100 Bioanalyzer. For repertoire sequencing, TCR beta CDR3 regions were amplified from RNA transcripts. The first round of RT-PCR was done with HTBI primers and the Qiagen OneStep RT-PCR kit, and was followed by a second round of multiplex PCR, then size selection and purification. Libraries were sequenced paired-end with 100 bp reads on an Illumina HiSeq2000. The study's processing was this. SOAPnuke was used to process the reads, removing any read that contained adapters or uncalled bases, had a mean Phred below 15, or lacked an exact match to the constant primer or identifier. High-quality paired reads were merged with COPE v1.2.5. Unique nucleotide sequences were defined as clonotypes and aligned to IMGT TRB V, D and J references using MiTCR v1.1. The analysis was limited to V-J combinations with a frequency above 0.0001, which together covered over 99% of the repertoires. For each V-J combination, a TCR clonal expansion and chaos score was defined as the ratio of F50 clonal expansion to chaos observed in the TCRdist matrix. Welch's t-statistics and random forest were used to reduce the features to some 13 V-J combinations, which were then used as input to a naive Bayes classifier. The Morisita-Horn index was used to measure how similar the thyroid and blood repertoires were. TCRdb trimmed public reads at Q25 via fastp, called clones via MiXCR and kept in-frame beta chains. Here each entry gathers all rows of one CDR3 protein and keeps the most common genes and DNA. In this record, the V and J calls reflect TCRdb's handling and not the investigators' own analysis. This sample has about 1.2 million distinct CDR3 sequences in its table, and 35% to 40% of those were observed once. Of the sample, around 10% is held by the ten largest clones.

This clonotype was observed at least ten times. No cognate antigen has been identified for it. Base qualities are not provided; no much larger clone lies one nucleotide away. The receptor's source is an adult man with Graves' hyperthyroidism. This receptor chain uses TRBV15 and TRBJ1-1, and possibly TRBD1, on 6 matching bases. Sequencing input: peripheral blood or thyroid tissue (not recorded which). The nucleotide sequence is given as TGTGCCACCAGCTCGTACGGGGGCCGGCCTAACACTGAAGCTTTCTTT. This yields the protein CATSSYGGRPNTEAFF.